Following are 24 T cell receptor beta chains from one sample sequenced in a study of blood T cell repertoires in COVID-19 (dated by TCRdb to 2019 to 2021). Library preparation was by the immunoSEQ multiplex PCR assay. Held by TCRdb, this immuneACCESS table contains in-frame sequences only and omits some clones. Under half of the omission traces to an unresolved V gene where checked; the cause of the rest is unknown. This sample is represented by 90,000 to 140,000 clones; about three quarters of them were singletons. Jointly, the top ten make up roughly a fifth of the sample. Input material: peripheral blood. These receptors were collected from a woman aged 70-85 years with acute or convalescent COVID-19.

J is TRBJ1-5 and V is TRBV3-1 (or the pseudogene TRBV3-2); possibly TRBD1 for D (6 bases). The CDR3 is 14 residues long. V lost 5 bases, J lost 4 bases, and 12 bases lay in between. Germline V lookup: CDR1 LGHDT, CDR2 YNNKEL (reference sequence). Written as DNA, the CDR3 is TGTGCCAGCAGCTACTCCCAGGGGAATCAGCCCCAGCATTTT. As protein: CASSYSQGNQPQHF.

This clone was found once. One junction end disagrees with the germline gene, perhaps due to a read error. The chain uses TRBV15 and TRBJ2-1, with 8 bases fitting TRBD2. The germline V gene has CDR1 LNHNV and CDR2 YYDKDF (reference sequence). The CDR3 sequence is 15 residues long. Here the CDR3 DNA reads TGTGCCACCAGCAGAGATCGGGGGGGCGGCCGGCGTCCGGTCTTC. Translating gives CATSRDRGGGRRPVF.

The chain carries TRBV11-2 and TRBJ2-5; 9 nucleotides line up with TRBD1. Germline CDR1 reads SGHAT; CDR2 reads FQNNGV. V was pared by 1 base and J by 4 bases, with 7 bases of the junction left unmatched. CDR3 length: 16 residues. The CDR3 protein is CASSLGGGQGSETQYF. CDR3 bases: TGTGCCAGCAGCTTAGGGGGGGGACAGGGATCAGAGACCCAGTACTTC.

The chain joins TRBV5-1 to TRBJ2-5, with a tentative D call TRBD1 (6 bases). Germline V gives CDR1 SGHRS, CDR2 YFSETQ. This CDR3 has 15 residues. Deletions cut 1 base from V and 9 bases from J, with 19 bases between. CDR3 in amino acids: CASSLWGGPEGAQYF. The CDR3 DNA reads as TGCGCCAGCAGCTTGTGGGGCGGGCCCGAGGGGGCCCAGTACTTC.

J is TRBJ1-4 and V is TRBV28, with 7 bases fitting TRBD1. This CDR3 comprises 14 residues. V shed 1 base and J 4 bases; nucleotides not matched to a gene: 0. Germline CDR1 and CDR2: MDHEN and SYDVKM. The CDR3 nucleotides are TGTGCCAGCAGTTTATACAGGGGTAATGAAAAACTGTTTTTT. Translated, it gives CASSLYRGNEKLFF.

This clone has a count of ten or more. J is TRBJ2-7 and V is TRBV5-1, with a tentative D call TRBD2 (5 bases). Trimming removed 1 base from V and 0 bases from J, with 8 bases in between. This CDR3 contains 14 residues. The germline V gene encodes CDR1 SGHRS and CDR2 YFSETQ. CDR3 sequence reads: CASSLMGSSYEQYF. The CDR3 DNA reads TGCGCCAGCAGCTTGATGGGGAGCTCCTACGAGCAGTACTTC. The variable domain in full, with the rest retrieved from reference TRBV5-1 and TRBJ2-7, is KAGVTQTPRYLIKTRGQQVTLSCSPISGHRSVSWYQQTPGQGLQFLFEYFSETQRNKGNFPGRFSGRQFSNSRSEMNVSTLELGDSALYLCASSLMGSSYEQYFGPGTRLTVT.

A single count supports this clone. The CDR3 here is CASQGQLTDEQYF. Written as DNA, the CDR3 is TGTGCCAGCCAGGGACAGCTCACGGACGAGCAGTACTTC. This sequence joins TRBV18 and TRBJ2-7; 7 nucleotides match TRBD1. Germline trimming cut 8 bases from V and 5 bases from J; bases unmatched to any gene: 9. Germline CDR1 and CDR2: KGHSH and LQKENI. This CDR3 contains 13 residues.

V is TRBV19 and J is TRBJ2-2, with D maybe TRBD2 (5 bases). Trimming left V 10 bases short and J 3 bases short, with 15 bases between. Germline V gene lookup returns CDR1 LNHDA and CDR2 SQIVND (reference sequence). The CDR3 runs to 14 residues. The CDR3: CATARVHYTGELFF. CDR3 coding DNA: TGTGCCACCGCGAGGGTACACTACACCGGGGAGCTGTTTTTT.

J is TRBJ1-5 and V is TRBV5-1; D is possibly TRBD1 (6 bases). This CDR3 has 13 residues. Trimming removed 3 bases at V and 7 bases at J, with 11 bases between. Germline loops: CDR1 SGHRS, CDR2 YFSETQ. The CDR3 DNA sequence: TGCGCCAGCAGCTCACAGGGTCCCCAGCCCCAGCATTTT. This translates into CASSSQGPQPQHF.

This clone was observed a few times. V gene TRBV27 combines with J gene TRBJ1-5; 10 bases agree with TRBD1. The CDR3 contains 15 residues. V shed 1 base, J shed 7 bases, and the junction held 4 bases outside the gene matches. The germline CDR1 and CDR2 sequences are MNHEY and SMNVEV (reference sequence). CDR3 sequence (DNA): TGTGCCAGCAGTTTATGGGGGACAGGGGAGCAGCCCCAGCATTTT. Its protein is CASSLWGTGEQPQHF.

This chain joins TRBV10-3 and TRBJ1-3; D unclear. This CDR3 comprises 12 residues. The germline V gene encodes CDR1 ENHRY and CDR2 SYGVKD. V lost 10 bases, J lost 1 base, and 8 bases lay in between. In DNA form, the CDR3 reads TGTGCCACCGGAGGGTCTGGAAACACCATATATTTT. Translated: CATGGSGNTIYF.

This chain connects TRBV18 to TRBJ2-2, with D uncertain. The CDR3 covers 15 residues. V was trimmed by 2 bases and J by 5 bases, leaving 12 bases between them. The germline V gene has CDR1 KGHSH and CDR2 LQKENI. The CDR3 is CASSPGSGLTGELFF. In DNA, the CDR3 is TGTGCCAGCTCACCAGGTTCCGGTTTAACCGGGGAGCTGTTTTTT.

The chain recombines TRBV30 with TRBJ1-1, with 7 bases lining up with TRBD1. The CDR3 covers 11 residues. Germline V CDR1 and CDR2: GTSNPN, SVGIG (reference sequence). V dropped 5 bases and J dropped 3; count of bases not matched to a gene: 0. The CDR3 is CAWGQDTEAFF. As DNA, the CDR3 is TGTGCCTGGGGACAGGACACTGAAGCTTTCTTT.

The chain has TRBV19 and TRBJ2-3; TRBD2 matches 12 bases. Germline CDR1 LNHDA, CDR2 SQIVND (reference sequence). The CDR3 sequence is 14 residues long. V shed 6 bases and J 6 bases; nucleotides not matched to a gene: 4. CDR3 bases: TGTGCCAGTAGGACTAGCGGGGGATCGGATACGCAGTATTTT. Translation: CASRTSGGSDTQYF.

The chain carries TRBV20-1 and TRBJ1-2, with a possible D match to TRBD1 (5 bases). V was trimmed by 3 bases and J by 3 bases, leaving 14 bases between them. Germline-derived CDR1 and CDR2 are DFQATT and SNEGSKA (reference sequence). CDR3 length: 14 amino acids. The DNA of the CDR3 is TGCAGTGCTAGTCGGGGGATCGGGGACTATGGCTACACCTTC. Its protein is CSASRGIGDYGYTF.

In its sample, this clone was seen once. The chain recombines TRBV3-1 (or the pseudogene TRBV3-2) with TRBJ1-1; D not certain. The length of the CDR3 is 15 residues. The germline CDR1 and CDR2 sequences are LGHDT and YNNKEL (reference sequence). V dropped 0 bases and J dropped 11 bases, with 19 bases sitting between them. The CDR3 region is CASSQDLLGSRVAFF. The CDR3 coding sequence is TGTGCCAGCAGCCAAGATTTATTAGGTTCCCGGGTTGCTTTCTTT.

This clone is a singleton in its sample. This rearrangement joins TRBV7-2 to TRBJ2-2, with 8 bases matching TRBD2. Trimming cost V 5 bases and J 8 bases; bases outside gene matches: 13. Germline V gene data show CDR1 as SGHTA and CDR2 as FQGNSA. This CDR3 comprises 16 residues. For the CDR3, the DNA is TGTGCCAGCAGCCCTACTGGGCGGGGGGAAAGGGGGGAGCTGTTTTTT. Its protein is CASSPTGRGERGELFF.

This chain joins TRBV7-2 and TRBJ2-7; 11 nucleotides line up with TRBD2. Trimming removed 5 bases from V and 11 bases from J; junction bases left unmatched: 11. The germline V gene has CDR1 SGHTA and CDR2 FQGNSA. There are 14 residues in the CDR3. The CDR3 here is CASSPQAGTSGEYF. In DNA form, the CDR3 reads TGTGCCAGCAGCCCCCAAGCCGGGACTAGCGGAGAGTACTTC.

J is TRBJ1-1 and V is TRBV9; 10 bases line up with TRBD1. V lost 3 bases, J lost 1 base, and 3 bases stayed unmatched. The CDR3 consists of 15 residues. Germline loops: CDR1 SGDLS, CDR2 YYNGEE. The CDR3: CASSAGTGANTEAFF. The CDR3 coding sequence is TGTGCCAGCAGCGCCGGGACAGGGGCGAACACTGAAGCTTTCTTT.

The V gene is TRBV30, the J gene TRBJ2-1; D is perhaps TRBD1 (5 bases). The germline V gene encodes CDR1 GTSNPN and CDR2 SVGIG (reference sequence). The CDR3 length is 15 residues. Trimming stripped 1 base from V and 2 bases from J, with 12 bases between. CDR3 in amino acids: CAWSELGRAYNEQFF. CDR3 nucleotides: TGTGCCTGGAGTGAACTTGGCAGGGCCTACAATGAGCAGTTCTTC. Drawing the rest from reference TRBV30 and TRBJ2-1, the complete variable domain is SQTIHQWPATLVQPVGSPLSLECTVEGTSNPNLYWYRQAAGRGLQLLFYSVGIGQISSEVPQNLSASRPQDRQFILSSKKLLLSDSGFYLCAWSELGRAYNEQFFGPGTRLTVL.

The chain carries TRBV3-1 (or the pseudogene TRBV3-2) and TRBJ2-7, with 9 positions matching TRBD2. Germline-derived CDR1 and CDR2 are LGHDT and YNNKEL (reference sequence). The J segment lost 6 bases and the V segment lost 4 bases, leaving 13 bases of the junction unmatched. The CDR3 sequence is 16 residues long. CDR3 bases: TGTGCCAGCAGCCCCCTCAAGGGCGGGGGGGCATCCGAGCAGTACTTC. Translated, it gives CASSPLKGGGASEQYF.

The CDR3 nucleotides read TGTGCCTGTCAAAAGGGGGGGTTTGGCTACACCTTC. Protein sequence: CACQKGGFGYTF. This chain connects TRBV30 to TRBJ1-2, with D perhaps matching TRBD1 (6 bases). Germline CDR1 and CDR2: GTSNPN and SVGIG (reference sequence). The V gene lost 6 bases and the J gene lost 7 bases, with 15 bases spanning the gap. The CDR3 contains 12 residues.

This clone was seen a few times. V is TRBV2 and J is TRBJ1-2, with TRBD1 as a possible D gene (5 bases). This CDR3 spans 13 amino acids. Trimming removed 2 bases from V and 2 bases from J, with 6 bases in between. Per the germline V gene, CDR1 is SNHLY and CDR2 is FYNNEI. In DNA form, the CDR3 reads TGTGCCAGCAGTGAACAGGGAAACTATGGCTACACCTTC. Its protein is CASSEQGNYGYTF.

The CDR3 DNA sequence: TGTGCCAGCAGTGGAGGGGGACTAAGCTACACCTTC. Protein: CASSGGGLSYTF. The gene calls are TRBV5-6 and TRBJ1-2; possibly TRBD1 for D (6 bases). The V gene's germline CDR1 is SGHDT and CDR2 YYEEEE. The V gene lost 5 bases and the J gene lost 9 bases, with 14 bases spanning the gap. CDR3 length equals 12 residues.